One T cell receptor beta chain is described in this entry. What antigen it recognizes has not been identified. It has no much larger one-base neighbor in the sample; base qualities were not kept. The immunoSEQ assay was used to generate TCR beta chain sequences from genomic DNA. The published analysis was carried out like this. CDR3 sequences that did not begin with the conserved framework cysteine at position 104 were removed manually. To get clonality, the normalized Shannon's Diversity Index was subtracted from one, giving values from 0 (maximal diversity) to 1 (oligoclonal). Chi-squared comparison-of-proportions tests were used to check whether the frequency of the same CDR3 differed between samples, for example brain versus blood. Public clonotypes were identified through searches of immuneACCESS, and similarity to known antiviral clonotypes was evaluated with the VDJdb browser. As stored in TCRdb, this immuneACCESS dataset retains in-frame rearrangements with V and J assigned. A fraction of the clones does not appear; measured against another copy, unresolved V genes explain less than half of the discrepancy, and the remainder lacks a known reason. V and J calls and clone size are given by that table; D and trimming were obtained from the DNA. Within this sample are 62,000 or so clones, with about 96% of them counted one time only. More than 0.3% of the sample comes from the top ten.

Its CDR3 holds 15 amino acids, cysteine through phenylalanine. The read is trimmed to its CDR3 DNA, 45 bases read in frame from base 1. V ends up 5 bases short and J 4 bases short, with an unmatched junction base count of 8. CDR1 and CDR2, per the germline V gene (reference sequence), are MNHEY and SMNVEV. Explained via the paper, the time point label denotes: resected brain tissue, or blood drawn just prior to surgery. The surgery cases with the highest brain T cell transcript signatures were chosen for TCR beta chain sequencing of brain tissue, and also of blood when blood was available. Before surgery, the patients had been given at least one anti-epileptic drug. The TCR-sequenced patients were children whose drug-resistant epilepsy was caused by tuberous sclerosis complex, focal cortical dysplasia, Rasmussen encephalitis or hemimegalencephaly. Blood was drawn right before the epilepsy surgery. The Monarch genomic DNA purification kit was used to extract bulk genomic DNA from unsorted brain tissue and whole blood.

This entry comes from a study of brain T cells in children with intractable seizures listed by TCRdb under 2021. With respect to the entire study: A NanoString immunology panel was first used to screen resected brain tissue from roughly 53 pediatric epilepsy surgery cases for immune gene transcripts. Of the roughly 12 selected surgery cases, pre-surgery blood was also sequenced for eight, so four had brain tissue only. What the authors observed across the whole study: Because sequencing depth differed between pre- and post-surgery blood, the absence of clones from the pre-surgery sample may reflect undersampling. The patients' HCMV serostatus was not known, and viral specificity was inferred solely from CDR3 sequence similarity.

The sequences come from peripheral blood, collected at surgery. The TCR sequence derives from a boy younger than two with focal cortical dysplasia and intractable seizures. The rearranged segments are TRBV27 and TRBJ2-3, with 8 bases matching TRBD2. The bases are TGTGCCAGCAGTGGCTGGAGCGGGGGCTCAGATACGCAGTATTTT. Its translation is CASSGWSGGSDTQYF.